This T cell receptor beta chain derives from a study of control samples from healthy donors and cancer patients. Libraries were prepared by immunoSEQ multiplex PCR; TCRdb keeps only in-frame clonotypes and omits some of them. This sample carries some 99,000 clones, 80% to 90% of them seen once, and the ten largest clones take roughly 18%. Trimming cost V 11 bases and J 4 bases, with 8 bases left between them. The CDR3 is 11 amino acids. The germline V gene has CDR1 MNHEY and CDR2 SVGAGI. This receptor was taken from a woman aged 45-60 years in good health. The chain uses TRBV6-5 and TRBJ2-2, with a tentative D call TRBD2 (6 bases). Sequenced input: blood. DNA of the CDR3: TGTGCCTGCGGGATCACCGGGGAGCTGTTTTTT. Translated: CACGITGELFF.